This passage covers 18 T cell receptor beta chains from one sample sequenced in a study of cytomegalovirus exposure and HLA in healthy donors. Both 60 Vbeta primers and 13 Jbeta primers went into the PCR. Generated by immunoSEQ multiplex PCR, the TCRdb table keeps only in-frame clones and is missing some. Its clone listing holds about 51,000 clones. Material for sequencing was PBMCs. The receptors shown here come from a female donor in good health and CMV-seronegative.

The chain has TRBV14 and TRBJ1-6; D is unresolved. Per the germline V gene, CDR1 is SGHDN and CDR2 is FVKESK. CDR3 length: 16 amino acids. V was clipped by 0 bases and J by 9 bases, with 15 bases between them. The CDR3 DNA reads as TGTGCCAGCAGCCAAGATGCGGTTCCCCATCTTTCACCCCTCCACTTT. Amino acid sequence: CASSQDAVPHLSPLHF.

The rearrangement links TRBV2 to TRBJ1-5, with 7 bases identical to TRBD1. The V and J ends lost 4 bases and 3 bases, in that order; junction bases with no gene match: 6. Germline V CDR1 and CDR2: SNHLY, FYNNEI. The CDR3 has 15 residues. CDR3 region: CASSGAGGPNQPQHF. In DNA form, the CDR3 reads TGTGCCAGCAGTGGGGCAGGGGGACCCAATCAGCCCCAGCATTTT.

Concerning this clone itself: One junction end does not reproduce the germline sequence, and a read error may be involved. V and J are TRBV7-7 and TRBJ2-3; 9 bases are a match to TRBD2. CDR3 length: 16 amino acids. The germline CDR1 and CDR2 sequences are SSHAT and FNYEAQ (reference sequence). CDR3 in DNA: TGTGCTAGCAGCGCCTCTAGCGGGGCTAGCACAGATACGCAGTATTTT. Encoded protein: CASSASSGASTDTQYF.

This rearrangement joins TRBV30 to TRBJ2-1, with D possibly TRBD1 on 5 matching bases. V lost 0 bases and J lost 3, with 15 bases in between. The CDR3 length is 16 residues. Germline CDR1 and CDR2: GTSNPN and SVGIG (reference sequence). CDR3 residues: CAWSVSPGPLYNEQFF. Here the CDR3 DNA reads TGTGCCTGGAGTGTATCTCCAGGGCCCCTCTACAATGAGCAGTTCTTC.

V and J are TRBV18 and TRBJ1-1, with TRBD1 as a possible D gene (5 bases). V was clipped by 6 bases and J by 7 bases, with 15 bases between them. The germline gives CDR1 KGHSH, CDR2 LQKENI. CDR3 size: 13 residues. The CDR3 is CASSPWSQGEAFF. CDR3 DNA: TGTGCCAGCTCCCCCTGGTCTCAGGGTGAAGCTTTCTTT. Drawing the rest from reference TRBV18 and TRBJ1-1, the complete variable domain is NAGVMQNPRHLVRRRGQEARLRCSPMKGHSHVYWYRQLPEEGLKFMVYLQKENIIDESGMPKERFSAEFPKEGPSILRIQQVVRGDSAAYFCASSPWSQGEAFFGQGTRLTVV.

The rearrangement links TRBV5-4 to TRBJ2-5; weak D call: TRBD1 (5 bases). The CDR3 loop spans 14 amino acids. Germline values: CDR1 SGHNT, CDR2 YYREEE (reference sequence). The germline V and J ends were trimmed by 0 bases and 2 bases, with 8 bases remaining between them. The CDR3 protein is CASSLAQGQETQYF. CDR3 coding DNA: TGTGCCAGCAGCTTGGCCCAGGGACAAGAGACCCAGTACTTC.

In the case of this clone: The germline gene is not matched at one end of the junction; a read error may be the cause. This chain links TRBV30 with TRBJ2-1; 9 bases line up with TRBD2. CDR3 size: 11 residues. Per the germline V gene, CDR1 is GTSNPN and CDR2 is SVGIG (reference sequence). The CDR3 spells CAWSTAGGVIF. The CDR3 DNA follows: TGTGCCTGGAGTACGGCGGGAGGGGTAATCTTC.

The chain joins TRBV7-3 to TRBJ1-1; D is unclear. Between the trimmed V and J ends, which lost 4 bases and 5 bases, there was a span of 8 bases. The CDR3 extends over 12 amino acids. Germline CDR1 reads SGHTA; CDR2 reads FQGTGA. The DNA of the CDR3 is TGTGCCAGCAGCTCCAAGAGGACTGAAGCTTTCTTT. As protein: CASSSKRTEAFF.

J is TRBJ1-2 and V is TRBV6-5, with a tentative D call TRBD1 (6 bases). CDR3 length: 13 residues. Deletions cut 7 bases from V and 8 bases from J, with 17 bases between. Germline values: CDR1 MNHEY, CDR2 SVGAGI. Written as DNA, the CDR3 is TGTGCCAGCAACTCACGGGGGGGCTGGGGCTACACCTTC. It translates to CASNSRGGWGYTF.

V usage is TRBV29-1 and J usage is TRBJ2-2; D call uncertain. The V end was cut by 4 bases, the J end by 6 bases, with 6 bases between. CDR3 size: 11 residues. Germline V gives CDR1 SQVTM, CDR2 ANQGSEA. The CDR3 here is CSVVVPGELFF. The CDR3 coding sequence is TGCAGCGTTGTAGTTCCCGGGGAGCTGTTTTTT.

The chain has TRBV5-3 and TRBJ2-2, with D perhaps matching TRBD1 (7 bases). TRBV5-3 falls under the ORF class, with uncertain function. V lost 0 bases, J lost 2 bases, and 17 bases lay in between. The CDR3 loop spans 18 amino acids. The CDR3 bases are TGTGCCAGAAGCTTGGGGGGGGCCGGGACAGCAAACACCGGGGAGCTGTTTTTT. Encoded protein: CARSLGGAGTANTGELFF.

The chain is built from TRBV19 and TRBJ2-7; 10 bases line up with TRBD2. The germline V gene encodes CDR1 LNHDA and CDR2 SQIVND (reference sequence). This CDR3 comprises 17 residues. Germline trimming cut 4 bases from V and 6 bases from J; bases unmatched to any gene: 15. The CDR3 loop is CASSSPGMSGRVGEQYF. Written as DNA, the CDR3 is TGTGCCAGTAGTAGCCCGGGGATGAGCGGGAGGGTGGGCGAGCAGTACTTC.

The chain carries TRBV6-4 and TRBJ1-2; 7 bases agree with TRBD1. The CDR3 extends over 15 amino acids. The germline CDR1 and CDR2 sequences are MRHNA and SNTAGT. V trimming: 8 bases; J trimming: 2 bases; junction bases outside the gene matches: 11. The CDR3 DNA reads TGTGCCAGCCACCCGACAGGGAACTTAAACTATGGCTACACCTTC. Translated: CASHPTGNLNYGYTF.

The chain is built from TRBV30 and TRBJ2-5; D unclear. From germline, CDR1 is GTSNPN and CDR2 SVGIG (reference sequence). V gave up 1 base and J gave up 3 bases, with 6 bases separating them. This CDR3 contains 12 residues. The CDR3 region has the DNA TGTGCCTGGAGTGGGCAGAAAGAGACCCAGTACTTC. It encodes CAWSGQKETQYF.

The CDR3 here is CASSALTSGGTDTQYF. The CDR3 DNA follows: TGTGCCAGCAGTGCCCTGACTAGCGGGGGCACAGATACGCAGTATTTT. The chain recombines TRBV6-1 with TRBJ2-3, with 11 bases that match TRBD2. The ends lost 4 bases at V and 1 base at J; junction bases unmatched: 4. CDR1 is MNHNS and CDR2 is SASEGT in the germline V gene. CDR3 length equals 16 residues.

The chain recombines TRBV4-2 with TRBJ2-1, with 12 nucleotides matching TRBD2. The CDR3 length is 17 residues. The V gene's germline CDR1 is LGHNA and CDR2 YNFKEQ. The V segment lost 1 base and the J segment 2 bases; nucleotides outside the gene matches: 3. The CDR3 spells CASSQGTSGDTYNEQFF. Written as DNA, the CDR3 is TGTGCCAGCAGCCAAGGGACTAGCGGGGATACCTACAATGAGCAGTTCTTC.

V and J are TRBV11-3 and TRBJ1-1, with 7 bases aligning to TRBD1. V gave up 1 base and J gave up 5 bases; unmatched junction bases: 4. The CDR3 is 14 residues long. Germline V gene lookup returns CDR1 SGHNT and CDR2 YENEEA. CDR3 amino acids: CASSLAGRGTEAFF. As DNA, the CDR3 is TGTGCCAGCAGCTTAGCGGGCAGGGGGACTGAAGCTTTCTTT.

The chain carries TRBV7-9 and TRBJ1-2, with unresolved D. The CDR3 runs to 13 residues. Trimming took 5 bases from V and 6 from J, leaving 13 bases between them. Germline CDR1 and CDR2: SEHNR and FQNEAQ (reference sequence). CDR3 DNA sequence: TGTGCCAGCAGCAAGGACGGGAACCATGGCTACACCTTC. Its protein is CASSKDGNHGYTF.